This TCR beta chain was documented in a study of human T cells and chemical hapten exposure. As for time point: pre-sensitization, week 0. The treatment is: therapeutic diphenylcyclopropenone sensitization with weekly scalp DPC. MiXCR, run by TCRdb on the RACE reads, gives a single entry per CDR3 protein. This sample has about 120,000 distinct CDR3 sequences, with around an eighth found just once. This clonotype was seen a few times. The sample in question was whole blood, obtained in connection with sensitization to the hapten diphenylcyclopropenone (DPC). The origin of this receptor is a young woman with alopecia areata. Some clones in this sample may be carry-over from other donors' samples.

CDR3 bases: TGCGCCAGCAGCCAAGAGATAGGTTTGGACTATGGCTACACCTTC. It encodes CASSQEIGLDYGYTF. V usage is TRBV4-1 and J usage is TRBJ1-2; D unresolved. Trimming left V 0 bases short and J 3 bases short, with 11 bases between. This CDR3 has 15 residues. Germline CDR1 and CDR2: MGHRA and YSYEKL.